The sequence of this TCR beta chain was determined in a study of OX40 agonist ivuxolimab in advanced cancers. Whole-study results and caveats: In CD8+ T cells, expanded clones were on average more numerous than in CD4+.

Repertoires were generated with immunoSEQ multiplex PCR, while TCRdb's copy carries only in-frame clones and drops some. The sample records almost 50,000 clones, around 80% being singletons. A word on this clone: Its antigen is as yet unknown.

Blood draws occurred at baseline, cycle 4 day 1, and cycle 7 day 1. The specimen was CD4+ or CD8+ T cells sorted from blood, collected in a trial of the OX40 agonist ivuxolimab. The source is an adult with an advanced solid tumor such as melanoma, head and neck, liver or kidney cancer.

The CDR3 nucleotides are TGTGCCAGCAGACGAGACAGGGTGGCCACCGGGGAGCTGTTTTTT. Encoded protein: CASRRDRVATGELFF. This rearrangement joins TRBV5-4 to TRBJ2-2; TRBD1 matches at 7 bases. The CDR3 is made up of 15 amino acids. Germline V lookup: CDR1 SGHNT, CDR2 YYREEE (reference sequence). V gave up 5 bases and J gave up 4 bases; unmatched junction bases: 8.